The 16 T cell receptor beta chains below all came from one sample that was sequenced in a study of cytomegalovirus exposure and HLA in healthy donors. PCR primers comprised 60 Vbeta and 13 Jbeta primers. Assay: immunoSEQ multiplex PCR; the TCRdb copy retains only in-frame clones and omits some. The sample includes roughly 140,000 clones, roughly 80% of them seen just once. Sequenced input: PBMCs. The receptor set was obtained from a young man in good health and CMV-seropositive.

The rearrangement uses TRBV5-1 and TRBJ2-2; no firm D call. The V gene's germline CDR1 is SGHRS and CDR2 YFSETQ. The V gene lost 0 bases and the J gene lost 4 bases, with 10 bases spanning the gap. CDR3 size: 15 residues. CDR3 region: CASSLARRSTGELFF. The CDR3 nucleotides are TGCGCCAGCAGCTTGGCCCGTCGGAGCACCGGGGAGCTGTTTTTT.

The chain uses TRBV6-5 and TRBJ1-1; TRBD1 aligns across 7 bases. Trimming cost V 2 bases and J 10 bases; bases outside gene matches: 10. Germline CDR1 MNHEY, CDR2 SVGAGI. The CDR3 is made up of 14 amino acids. CDR3 residues: CASSYPGQINAAFF. CDR3 DNA sequence: TGTGCCAGCAGTTACCCGGGACAGATAAATGCAGCTTTCTTT.

The gene calls are TRBV7-2 and TRBJ1-5; 10 bases are a match to TRBD1. The germline V gene encodes CDR1 SGHTA and CDR2 FQGNSA. J lost 11 bases, V lost 1 base, and 8 bases had no gene match. The CDR3 is 15 residues long. As DNA, the CDR3 is TGTGCCAGCAGCTTAGATGGGGACAGGGGAAAGGCCCAGCATTTT. It yields the protein CASSLDGDRGKAQHF.

The rearrangement links TRBV28 to TRBJ1-2, with a weak D call TRBD1 (6 bases). CDR1 is MDHEN and CDR2 is SYDVKM in the germline V gene. Trimming stripped 3 bases from V and 4 bases from J, with 18 bases between. This CDR3 spans 16 amino acids. CDR3 loop: CASSFGGAEAGYGYTF. CDR3 coding DNA: TGTGCCAGCAGTTTTGGGGGGGCGGAGGCGGGCTATGGCTACACCTTC.

This rearrangement joins TRBV6-5 to TRBJ2-7; the D gene is possibly TRBD2 (5 bases). CDR1 is MNHEY, CDR2 SVGAGI, per germline. Between the trimmed V and J ends, which lost 6 bases and 0 bases, there was a span of 15 bases. The CDR3 is 15 residues long. As DNA, the CDR3 is TGTGCCAGCAGGAACCCGCCGGGATCCTCCTACGAGCAGTACTTC. This encodes CASRNPPGSSYEQYF.

The chain recombines TRBV5-1 with TRBJ2-5; the match to TRBD1 covers 11 bases. This CDR3 is built from 15 residues. Germline V gene sequence: CDR1 SGHRS, CDR2 YFSETQ. With V trimmed by 1 base and J by 5 bases, 4 bases remained unmatched. This CDR3 is CASSLRTGGGETQYF. CDR3 nucleotides: TGCGCCAGCAGCTTGAGGACAGGGGGCGGGGAGACCCAGTACTTC.

The chain couples TRBV2 to TRBJ2-3, with D tentatively TRBD1 (7 bases). Germline loops: CDR1 SNHLY, CDR2 FYNNEI. The CDR3 runs to 15 residues. V was cut by 2 bases and J by 4 bases, with 13 bases left in between. CDR3 loop: CASSEWQGEADTQYF. In nucleotides, the CDR3 is TGTGCCAGCAGTGAATGGCAGGGGGAGGCAGATACGCAGTATTTT.

The rearrangement joins TRBV10-3 to TRBJ1-5, with no clear D. The CDR3 has 14 residues. Germline CDR1 ENHRY, CDR2 SYGVKD. The V and J ends lost 4 bases and 2 bases respectively, with 9 bases between them. The CDR3 protein is CAISAQVGNQPQHF. The CDR3 DNA reads TGTGCCATCAGTGCCCAGGTGGGCAATCAGCCCCAGCATTTT.

This rearrangement joins TRBV27 to TRBJ2-5, with 7 bases fitting TRBD1. The CDR3 length is 12 residues. The trim removed 11 bases at V and 1 base at J, leaving 4 bases unmatched. Per the germline V gene, CDR1 is MNHEY and CDR2 is SMNVEV (reference sequence). The CDR3 bases are TGTGCCGGCTGGGACAGCCAAGAGACCCAGTACTTC. It is translated as CAGWDSQETQYF.

Only one count was recorded for this clone. The CDR3: CASSPPGLADFRHTSNTGELFF. CDR3 DNA: TGTGCCAGCAGTCCCCCGGGACTAGCGGATTTCCGACACACTTCGAACACCGGGGAGCTGTTTTTT. V is TRBV28 and J is TRBJ2-2; the match to TRBD2 covers 11 bases. Per germline, CDR1 MDHEN and CDR2 SYDVKM. V was pared by 5 bases and J by 0 bases, with 20 bases of the junction left unmatched. The CDR3 is 22 residues long.

The chain is built from TRBV6-5 and TRBJ1-1, with 7 bases lining up with TRBD1. Per the germline V gene, CDR1 is MNHEY and CDR2 is SVGAGI. The J segment lost 10 bases and the V segment lost 6 bases, leaving 17 bases of the junction unmatched. CDR3 length: 15 amino acids. CDR3 in amino acids: CASSLRQGGKGGAFF. The CDR3 DNA follows: TGTGCCAGCAGCCTCCGACAGGGCGGAAAGGGGGGAGCTTTCTTT.

V gene TRBV2 combines with J gene TRBJ2-3, with D perhaps TRBD2 (6 bases). CDR1 SNHLY and CDR2 FYNNEI come from the germline V gene. V shed 4 bases and J shed 4 bases, with 12 bases lying between them. This CDR3 has 14 amino acids. The CDR3 region has the DNA TGTGCCAGCAGTGGGGGACTCCACCCAGATACGCAGTATTTT. It translates to CASSGGLHPDTQYF.

V usage is TRBV27 and J usage is TRBJ1-1; possible D gene TRBD1, 6 bases. Germline CDR1 and CDR2: MNHEY and SMNVEV (reference sequence). The CDR3 is 14 residues long. V lost 3 bases and J lost 1, with 9 bases in between. CDR3 loop: CASSFLTGNTEAFF. The CDR3 DNA sequence: TGTGCCAGCAGTTTCCTGACAGGGAACACTGAAGCTTTCTTT.

This sequence joins TRBV27 and TRBJ2-3, with 7 positions matching TRBD2. From germline, CDR1 is MNHEY and CDR2 SMNVEV (reference sequence). The CDR3 has 14 amino acids. J lost 5 bases, V lost 8 bases, and 10 bases had no gene match. The CDR3 region is CASRPRGSVDTQYF. CDR3 nucleotides: TGTGCCAGCCGACCCCGCGGGAGCGTAGATACGCAGTATTTT.

CDR3 nucleotide sequence: TGTGCCAGCAGTAGGGGGCGGGGAGTTTATGGCTACACCTTC. This gives the protein CASSRGRGVYGYTF. The chain employs TRBV28 and TRBJ1-2; 7 nucleotides match TRBD1. V lost 5 bases and J lost 5; bases outside the gene matches: 8. Germline V gene sequence: CDR1 MDHEN, CDR2 SYDVKM. CDR3 length equals 14 residues.

The rearrangement joins TRBV9 to TRBJ1-5; D is uncertain. Per the germline V gene, CDR1 is SGDLS and CDR2 is YYNGEE. The CDR3 has 16 residues. The ends were cut back, 4 bases at V and 4 bases at J, with 18 bases in the middle. In DNA form, the CDR3 reads TGTGCCAGCAGCCCTGGGCCTCATCTACAGAATCAGCCCCAGCATTTT. This encodes CASSPGPHLQNQPQHF.